This T cell receptor beta chain derives from a study of radiotherapy plus CTLA-4 blockade in lung cancer (dated 2018 in TCRdb). In the study overall: Among enrolled patients, 15% to 20% had an objective response and roughly 30% reached disease control.

Spanning cysteine to phenylalanine, the CDR3 consists of 14 amino acids. The DNA shown is the 42-base CDR3, in frame from base 1. CDR1 and CDR2, per the germline V gene, are SGHTA and FQGNSA. V trim: 7 bases; J trim: 6 bases; unmatched bases: 8. The study evaluated CTLA-4 blockade (ipilimumab) given together with focal radiation therapy in patients who had chemo-refractory metastatic non-small-cell lung cancer. The library was prepared using the immunoSEQ multiplex PCR assay. TCRdb's version of the immuneACCESS table is confined to in-frame rearrangements and falls short of the full clone set. An unresolved V gene accounts for under half of the shortfall where checked; the remainder is of unknown origin. The sample table holds about 98,000 clones, of which around 83% were seen once. The ten largest clones represent 3% to 3.5% of the sample. Overall study outcomes, separate from this receptor: The strongest predictors of response were reported to be early dynamic shifts in blood T cell clones along with a rise in serum interferon-beta following radiation. After treatment with radiotherapy and ipilimumab, TCR clones that originated in tumors expanded in peripheral blood.

Turning to this clone: Its antigen is currently not known. No base qualities exist here, and no much larger clone lies one base off it.

The rearranged chain carries TRBV7-2 and TRBJ2-7, with TRBD1 identical over 11 junction bases. The sequencing used peripheral blood, collected from a patient treated with radiotherapy plus ipilimumab. The origin of this receptor is a human donor with non-small cell lung cancer who had a partial response to radiotherapy plus ipilimumab. The DNA reads TGTGCCAGCATCTTCGCCGGGACAGGGGGCGAGCAGTACTTC. It specifies CASIFAGTGGEQYF.